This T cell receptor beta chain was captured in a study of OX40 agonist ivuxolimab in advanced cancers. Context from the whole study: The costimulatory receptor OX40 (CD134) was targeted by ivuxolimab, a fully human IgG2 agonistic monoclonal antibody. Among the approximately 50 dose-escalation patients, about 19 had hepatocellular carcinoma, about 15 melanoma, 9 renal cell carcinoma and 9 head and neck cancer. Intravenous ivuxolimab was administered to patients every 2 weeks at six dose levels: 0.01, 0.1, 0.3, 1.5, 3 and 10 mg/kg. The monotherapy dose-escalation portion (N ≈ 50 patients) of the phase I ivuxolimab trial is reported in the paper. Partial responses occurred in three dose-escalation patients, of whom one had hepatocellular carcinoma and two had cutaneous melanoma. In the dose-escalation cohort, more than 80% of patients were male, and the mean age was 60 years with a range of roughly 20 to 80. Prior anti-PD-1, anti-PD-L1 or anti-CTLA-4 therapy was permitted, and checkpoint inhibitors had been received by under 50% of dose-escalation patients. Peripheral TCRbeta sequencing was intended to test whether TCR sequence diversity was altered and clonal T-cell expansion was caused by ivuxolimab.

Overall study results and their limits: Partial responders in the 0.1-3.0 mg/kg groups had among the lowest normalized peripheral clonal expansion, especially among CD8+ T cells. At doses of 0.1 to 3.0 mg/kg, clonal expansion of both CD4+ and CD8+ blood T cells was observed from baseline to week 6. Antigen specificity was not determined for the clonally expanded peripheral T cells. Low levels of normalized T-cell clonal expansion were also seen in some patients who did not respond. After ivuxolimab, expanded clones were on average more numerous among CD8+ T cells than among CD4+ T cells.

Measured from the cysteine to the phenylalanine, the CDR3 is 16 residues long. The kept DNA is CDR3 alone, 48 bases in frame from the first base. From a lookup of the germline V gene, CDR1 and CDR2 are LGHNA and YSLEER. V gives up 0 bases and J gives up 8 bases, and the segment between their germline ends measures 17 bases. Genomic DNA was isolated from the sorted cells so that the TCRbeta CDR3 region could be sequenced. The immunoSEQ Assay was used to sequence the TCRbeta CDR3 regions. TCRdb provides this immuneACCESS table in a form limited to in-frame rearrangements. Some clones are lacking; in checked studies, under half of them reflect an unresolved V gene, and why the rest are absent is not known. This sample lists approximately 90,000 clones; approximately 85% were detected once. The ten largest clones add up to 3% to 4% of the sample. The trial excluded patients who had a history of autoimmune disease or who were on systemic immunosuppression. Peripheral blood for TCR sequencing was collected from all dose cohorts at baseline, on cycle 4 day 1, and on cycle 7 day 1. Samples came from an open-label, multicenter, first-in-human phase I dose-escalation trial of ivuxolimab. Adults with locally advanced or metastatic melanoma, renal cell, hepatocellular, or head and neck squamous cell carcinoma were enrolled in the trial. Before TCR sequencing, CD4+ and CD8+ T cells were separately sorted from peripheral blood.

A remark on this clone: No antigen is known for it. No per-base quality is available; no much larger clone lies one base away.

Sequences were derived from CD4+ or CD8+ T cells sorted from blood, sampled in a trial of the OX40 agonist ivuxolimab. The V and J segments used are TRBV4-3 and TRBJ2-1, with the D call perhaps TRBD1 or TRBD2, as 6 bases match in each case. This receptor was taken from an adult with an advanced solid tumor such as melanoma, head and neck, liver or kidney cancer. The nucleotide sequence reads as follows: TGCGCCAGCAGCCAAGAGATGGCGGGACATGGCGATGAGCAGTTCTTC. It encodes CASSQEMAGHGDEQFF.